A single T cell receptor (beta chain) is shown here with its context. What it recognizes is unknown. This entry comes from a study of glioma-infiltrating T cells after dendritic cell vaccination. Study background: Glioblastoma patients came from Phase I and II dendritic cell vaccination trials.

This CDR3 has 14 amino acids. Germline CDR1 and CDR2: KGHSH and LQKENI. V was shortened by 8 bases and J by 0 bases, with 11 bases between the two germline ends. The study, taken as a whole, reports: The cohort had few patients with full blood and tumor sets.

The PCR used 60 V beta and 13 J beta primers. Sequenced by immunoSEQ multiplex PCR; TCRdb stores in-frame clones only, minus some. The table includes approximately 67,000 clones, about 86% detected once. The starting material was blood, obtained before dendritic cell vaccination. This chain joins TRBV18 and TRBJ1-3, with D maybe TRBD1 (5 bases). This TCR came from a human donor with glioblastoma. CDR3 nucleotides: TGTGCCAGCGGAAAGACAGTCTCTGGAAACACCATATATTTT. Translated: CASGKTVSGNTIYF.